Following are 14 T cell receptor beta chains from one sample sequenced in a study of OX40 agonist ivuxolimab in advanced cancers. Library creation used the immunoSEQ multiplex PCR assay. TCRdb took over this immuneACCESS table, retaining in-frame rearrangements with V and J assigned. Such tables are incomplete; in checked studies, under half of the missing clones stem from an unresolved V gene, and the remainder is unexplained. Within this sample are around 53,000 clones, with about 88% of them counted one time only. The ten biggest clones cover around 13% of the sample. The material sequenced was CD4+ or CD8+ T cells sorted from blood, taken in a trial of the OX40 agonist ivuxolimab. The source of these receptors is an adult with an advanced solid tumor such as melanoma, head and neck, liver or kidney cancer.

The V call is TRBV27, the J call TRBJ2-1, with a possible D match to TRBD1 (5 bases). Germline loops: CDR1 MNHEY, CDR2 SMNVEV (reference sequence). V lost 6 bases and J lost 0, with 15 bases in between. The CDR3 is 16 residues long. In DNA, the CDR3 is TGTGCCAGCAGCAGAATAGGGGTCCTCTCCTACAATGAGCAGTTCTTC. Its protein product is CASSRIGVLSYNEQFF.

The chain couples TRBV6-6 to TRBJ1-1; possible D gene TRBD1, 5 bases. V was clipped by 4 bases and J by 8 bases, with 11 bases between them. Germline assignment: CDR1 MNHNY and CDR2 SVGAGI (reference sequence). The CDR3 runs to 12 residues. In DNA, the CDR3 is TGTGCCAGCAGTTGGCAGGGTGACGAAGCTTTCTTT. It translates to CASSWQGDEAFF.

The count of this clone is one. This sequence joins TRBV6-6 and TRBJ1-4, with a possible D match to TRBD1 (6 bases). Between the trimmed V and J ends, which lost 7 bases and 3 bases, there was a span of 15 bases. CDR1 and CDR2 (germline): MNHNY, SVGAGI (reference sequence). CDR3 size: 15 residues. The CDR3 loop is CASKNPGAANEKLFF. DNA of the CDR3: TGTGCCAGCAAGAACCCGGGGGCGGCTAATGAAAAACTGTTTTTT.

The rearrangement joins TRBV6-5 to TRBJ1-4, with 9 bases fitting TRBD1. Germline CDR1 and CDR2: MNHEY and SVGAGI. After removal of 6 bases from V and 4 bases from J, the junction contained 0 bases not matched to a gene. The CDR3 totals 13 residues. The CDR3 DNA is TGTGCCAGCAGGGGACAGGGTAATGAAAAACTGTTTTTT. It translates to CASRGQGNEKLFF.

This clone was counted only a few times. For the CDR3, the DNA is TGTGCCTGGGGGGACAGGGATTCTCAGCCCCAGCATTTT. Its translation: CAWGDRDSQPQHF. V gene TRBV30 combines with J gene TRBJ1-5; 9 bases line up with TRBD1. The CDR3 is made up of 13 amino acids. Germline CDR1 and CDR2: GTSNPN and SVGIG (reference sequence). With 5 bases clipped from V and 6 bases from J, the junction kept 5 bases outside the gene matches. Looking up the rest from reference TRBV30 and TRBJ1-5 gives the full variable domain: SQTIHQWPATLVQPVGSPLSLECTVEGTSNPNLYWYRQAAGRGLQLLFYSVGIGQISSEVPQNLSASRPQDRQFILSSKKLLLSDSGFYLCAWGDRDSQPQHFGDGTRLSIL.

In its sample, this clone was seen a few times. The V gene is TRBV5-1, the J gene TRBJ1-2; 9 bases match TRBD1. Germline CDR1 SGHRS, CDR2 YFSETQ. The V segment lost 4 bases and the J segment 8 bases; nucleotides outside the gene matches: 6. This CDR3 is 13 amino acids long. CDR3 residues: CASSGGQGVGYTF. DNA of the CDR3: TGCGCCAGCAGCGGGGGACAGGGAGTCGGCTACACCTTC.

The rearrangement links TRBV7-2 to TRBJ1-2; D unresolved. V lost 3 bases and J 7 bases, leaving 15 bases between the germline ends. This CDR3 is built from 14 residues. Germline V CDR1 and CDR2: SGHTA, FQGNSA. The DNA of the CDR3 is TGTGCCAGCAGCTTTCCAGCCAGGTGGGGTGGCTACACCTTC. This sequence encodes CASSFPARWGGYTF.

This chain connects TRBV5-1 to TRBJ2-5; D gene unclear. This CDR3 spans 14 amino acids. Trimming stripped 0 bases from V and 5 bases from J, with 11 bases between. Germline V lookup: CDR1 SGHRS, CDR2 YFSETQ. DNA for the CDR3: TGCGCCAGCAGCTTGGGACTCCAAAAGGAGACCCAGTACTTC. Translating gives CASSLGLQKETQYF.

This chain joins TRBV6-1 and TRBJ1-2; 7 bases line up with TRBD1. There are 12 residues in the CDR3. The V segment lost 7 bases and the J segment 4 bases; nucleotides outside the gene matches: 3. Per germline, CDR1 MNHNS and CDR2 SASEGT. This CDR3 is CASTAGGYGYTF. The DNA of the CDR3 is TGTGCCAGCACGGCAGGGGGCTATGGCTACACCTTC.

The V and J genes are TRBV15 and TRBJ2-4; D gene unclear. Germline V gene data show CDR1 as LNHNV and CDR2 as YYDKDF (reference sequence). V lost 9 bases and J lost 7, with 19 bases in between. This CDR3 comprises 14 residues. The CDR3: CATAASPEANIQYF. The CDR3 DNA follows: TGTGCCACGGCAGCGTCCCCCGAGGCGAACATTCAGTACTTC.

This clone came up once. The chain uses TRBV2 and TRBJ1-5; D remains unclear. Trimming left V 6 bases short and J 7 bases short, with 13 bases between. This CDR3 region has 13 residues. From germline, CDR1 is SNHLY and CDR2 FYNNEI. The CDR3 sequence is CASSRTSGQPQHF. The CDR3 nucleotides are TGTGCCAGCAGCAGGACCTCCGGGCAGCCCCAGCATTTT.

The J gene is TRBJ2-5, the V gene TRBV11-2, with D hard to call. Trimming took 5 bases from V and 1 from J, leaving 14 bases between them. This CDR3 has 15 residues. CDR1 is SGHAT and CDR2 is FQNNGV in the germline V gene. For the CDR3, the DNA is TGTGCCAGCAGCCCCTTTCTGAAGGGCCAAGAGACCCAGTACTTC. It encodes CASSPFLKGQETQYF.

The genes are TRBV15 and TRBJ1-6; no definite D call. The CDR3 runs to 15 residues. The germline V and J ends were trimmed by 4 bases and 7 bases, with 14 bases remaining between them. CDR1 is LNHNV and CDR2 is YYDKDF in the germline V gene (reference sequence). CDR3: CATSIKRTKNSPLHF. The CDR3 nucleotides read TGTGCCACCAGCATAAAGAGAACGAAGAATTCACCCCTCCACTTT.

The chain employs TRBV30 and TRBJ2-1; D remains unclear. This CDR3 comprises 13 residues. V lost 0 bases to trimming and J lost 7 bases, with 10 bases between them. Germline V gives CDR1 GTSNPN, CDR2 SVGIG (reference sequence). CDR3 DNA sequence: TGTGCCTGGAGTGTATATTCTGTAAATGAGCAGTTCTTC. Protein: CAWSVYSVNEQFF.